These T cell receptor beta chains were read from a single sample in a study of blood T cell repertoires in COVID-19. The protocol was immunoSEQ multiplex PCR, while the TCRdb copy is restricted to in-frame clones and leaves out a portion. The top ten clones hold 2.1% of a sample with 200,000 to 250,000 clones, roughly 90% of them seen once. Sequenced: peripheral blood. The receptors here all came from a woman aged 40 to 50 who had recovered from COVID-19. Each CDR3 is given with its conserved first and last residue. Each record gives: D gene, V gene, clone size, J gene, CDR3 protein, CDR3 DNA. D genes are given only for firm matches. Rows give clone size only sometimes, using once, few, many, or a class for an expanded clone.

>NA|TRBV7-2|NA|TRBJ2-1
CASTPLRSDNEQFF
TGTGCCAGCACCCCTCTTAGATCTGACAATGAGCAGTTCTTC
>TRBD1|TRBV4-2|NA|TRBJ1-1
CASSQDQGRGRGTEAFF
TGTGCCAGCAGCCAAGATCAGGGCAGGGGGCGGGGGACTGAAGCTTTCTTT
>NA|TRBV30|NA|TRBJ1-6
CAWGRVVENSPLHF
TGTGCCTGGGGGAGGGTGGTGGAAAATTCACCCCTCCACTTT
>TRBD1|TRBV18|NA|TRBJ2-7
CASSSSQGFYEQYF
TGTGCCAGCTCATCATCACAGGGGTTCTACGAGCAGTACTTC
>NA|TRBV2|few|TRBJ2-7
CASIGRVGEQYF
TGTGCCAGCATTGGTAGAGTCGGGGAGCAGTACTTC
>TRBD1|TRBV28|few|TRBJ2-5
CASRRQGGETQYF
TGTGCCAGCAGACGACAGGGGGGGGAGACCCAGTACTTC
>NA|TRBV7-9|NA|TRBJ2-3
CASSLEGLTDTQYF
TGTGCCAGCAGCTTAGAGGGGCTTACAGATACGCAGTATTTT
>NA|TRBV15|NA|TRBJ2-7
CATSRDRSASEQYF
TGTGCCACCAGCAGAGATCGATCCGCGTCGGAGCAGTACTTC
>NA|TRBV7-6|NA|TRBJ2-1
CASSLDGSSYNEQFF
TGTGCCAGCAGCTTAGATGGGAGCTCCTACAATGAGCAGTTCTTC
>NA|TRBV6-5|NA|TRBJ1-2
CASIPGKLTHYGYTF
TGTGCCAGCATCCCCGGGAAACTAACTCACTATGGCTACACCTTC
>TRBD2|TRBV10-3|NA|TRBJ2-5
CAISESGGGKTQYF
TGTGCCATCAGTGAGTCGGGCGGGGGAAAGACCCAGTACTTC
>TRBD1|TRBV27|NA|TRBJ2-1
CASTITGTGDEQFF
TGTGCCAGCACGATTACCGGGACAGGGGATGAGCAGTTCTTC
>TRBD1|TRBV11-3|NA|TRBJ2-2
CASSPGPGQGTGELFF
TGTGCCAGCAGCCCCGGTCCGGGACAGGGAACCGGGGAGCTGTTTTTT
>NA|TRBV7-2|NA|TRBJ1-2
CASSPPVTEPAYGYTF
TGTGCCAGCAGCCCACCGGTGACGGAGCCCGCCTATGGCTACACCTTC
>NA|TRBV5-4|NA|TRBJ2-7
CASSTDQGGRGEQYF
TGTGCCAGCAGCACAGATCAGGGGGGCAGGGGCGAGCAGTACTTC
>NA|TRBV7-2|NA|TRBJ1-6
CASSFGRRDNSPLHF
TGTGCCAGCAGCTTTGGGAGACGGGATAATTCACCCCTCCACTTT
>TRBD1|TRBV19|NA|TRBJ1-3
CASSSGQGRGNTIYF
TGTGCCAGTAGTAGCGGACAGGGACGCGGAAACACCATATATTTT
>TRBD1|TRBV7-9|few|TRBJ1-6
CASSPRTGDSNSPLHF
TGTGCCAGCAGCCCCAGGACAGGGGATTCTAATTCACCCCTCCACTTT
>NA|TRBV11-2|NA|TRBJ1-4
CASSQTGVGGEKLFF
TGTGCCAGCAGCCAGACGGGGGTTGGAGGTGAAAAACTGTTTTTT
>NA|TRBV30|NA|TRBJ1-5
CAWSVHGNQPQHF
TGTGCCTGGAGTGTACACGGCAATCAGCCCCAGCATTTT
>NA|TRBV30|NA|TRBJ2-2
CAWSANRVSGELFF
TGTGCCTGGAGCGCAAACAGGGTTAGCGGGGAGCTGTTTTTT
>NA|TRBV19|NA|TRBJ2-2
CASSIQGYTGELFF
TGTGCCAGTAGTATACAGGGGTACACCGGGGAGCTGTTTTTT
>NA|TRBV29-1|NA|TRBJ2-1
CSVDSSGLWQFF
TGCAGCGTTGATAGCTCGGGTCTTTGGCAGTTCTTC
>NA|TRBV19|NA|TRBJ1-4
CASSKQGTNEKLFF
TGTGCCAGTTCAAAACAGGGTACTAATGAAAAACTGTTTTTT
>TRBD1|TRBV10-1|few|TRBJ1-5
CASSESIGTGGNQPQHF
TGCGCCAGCAGTGAGTCGATTGGGACAGGCGGCAATCAGCCCCAGCATTTT
>NA|TRBV4-1|NA|TRBJ1-5
CASSQTGGSNQPQHF
TGCGCCAGCAGCCAAACGGGGGGTAGCAATCAGCCCCAGCATTTT
>NA|TRBV4-3|NA|TRBJ2-1
CASSQNPGQPSSYNEQFF
TGCGCCAGCAGCCAAAACCCCGGACAGCCTAGCTCCTACAATGAGCAGTTCTTC
>NA|TRBV2|NA|TRBJ1-3
CASSGLQGSGNTIYF
TGTGCCAGCAGTGGCCTCCAGGGATCAGGAAACACCATATATTTT
>TRBD1|TRBV7-6|NA|TRBJ2-7
CASSLEAGGSYEQYF
TGTGCCAGCAGCTTAGAGGCAGGGGGCTCGTACGAGCAGTACTTC
>TRBD2|TRBV24-1|NA|TRBJ2-2
CATSDFPSGRNTGELFF
TGTGCCACCAGTGATTTCCCTAGCGGGAGGAACACCGGGGAGCTGTTTTTT
>NA|TRBV5-1|NA|TRBJ1-2
CASSLWQGSLDGYTF
TGCGCCAGCAGCTTGTGGCAGGGGAGTCTGGATGGCTACACCTTC
>NA|TRBV4-3|NA|TRBJ1-4
CASSQEIQGGEKLFF
TGCGCCAGCAGCCAAGAAATACAGGGAGGGGAAAAACTGTTTTTT
>NA|TRBV23-1|NA|TRBJ1-1
CASTAISRVDTEAFF
TGCGCCAGCACCGCAATCTCCCGGGTCGACACTGAAGCTTTCTTT
>TRBD1|TRBV29-1|NA|TRBJ2-5
CSVEGQGQETQYF
TGCAGCGTTGAAGGACAGGGGCAAGAGACCCAGTACTTC
>TRBD1|TRBV7-3|NA|TRBJ1-2
CASSRGGPRTVYGYTF
TGTGCCAGCAGCCGAGGGGGCCCACGGACGGTCTATGGCTACACCTTC
>NA|TRBV9|NA|TRBJ1-6
CASSVGPGLSSYNSPLHF
TGTGCCAGCAGCGTAGGGCCGGGACTTAGCTCCTATAATTCACCCCTCCACTTT
>NA|TRBV7-2|NA|TRBJ1-2
CASSLAQSGFNYGYTF
TGTGCCAGCAGCTTAGCACAATCAGGATTTAACTATGGCTACACCTTC
>NA|TRBV24-1|NA|TRBJ2-3
CATSDLSMGATDTQYF
TGTGCCACCAGTGATTTGTCTATGGGGGCAACAGATACGCAGTATTTT
>NA|TRBV9|NA|TRBJ2-3
CASSVGASTDTQYF
TGTGCCAGCAGCGTAGGGGCTAGCACAGATACGCAGTATTTT
>NA|TRBV6-2/TRBV6-3|NA|TRBJ2-7
CASSNSEQYF
TGTGCCAGCAGCAACAGTGAGCAGTACTTC
>NA|TRBV30|NA|TRBJ1-4
CAWTQGSSGEKLFF
TGTGCCTGGACGCAGGGCAGCAGCGGGGAAAAACTGTTTTTT
>NA|TRBV14|once|TRBJ1-2
CASSRPPGNYGYTF
TGTGCCAGCAGCCGCCCACCTGGCAACTATGGCTACACCTTC
>TRBD2|TRBV5-1|NA|TRBJ2-7
CASGLAGAYEQYF
TGCGCCAGCGGACTAGCGGGGGCCTACGAGCAGTACTTC
>NA|TRBV15|NA|TRBJ2-5
CATSRGGGETQYF
TGTGCCACCAGCAGGGGAGGAGGTGAGACCCAGTACTTC
>NA|TRBV19|NA|TRBJ2-7
CASSIRAGTYEQYF
TGTGCCAGTAGTATTAGGGCAGGGACCTACGAGCAGTACTTC
>NA|TRBV6-5|NA|TRBJ1-5
CASKATDSGQPQHF
TGTGCCAGCAAGGCGACAGACTCCGGGCAGCCCCAGCATTTT
>NA|TRBV18|NA|TRBJ2-3
CASSTLGVTDTDTQYF
TGTGCCAGCTCAACACTAGGGGTCACGGATACAGATACGCAGTATTTT
>TRBD1|TRBV5-1|NA|TRBJ2-2
CASRGAQGTSNTGELFF
TGCGCCAGCAGGGGAGCACAGGGGACGTCGAACACCGGGGAGCTGTTTTTT
>NA|TRBV6-2/TRBV6-3|NA|TRBJ2-3
CASSPGAGLITDTQYF
TGTGCCAGCAGCCCTGGGGCAGGGCTCATCACAGATACGCAGTATTTT